This TCR beta chain was sequenced in a study of blood T cell repertoires in COVID-19. The CDR3 is made up of 14 amino acids. Trimming shortened V by 5 bases and J by 5 bases, and 15 bases separated the two germline ends. CDR1 and CDR2 from the germline V gene are SGHTA and FQGTGA. The protocol was immunoSEQ multiplex PCR, while the TCRdb copy is restricted to in-frame clones and leaves out a portion. The sample records just over 150,000 clones, around 89% being singletons. The V call is TRBV7-3, the J call TRBJ2-5; the D gene is possibly TRBD2 (6 bases). This TCR was sampled from a woman aged 45 to 65 who had recovered from COVID-19. Sequenced material: PBMCs or T cells enriched from blood (not recorded which). The CDR3 DNA is TGTGCCAGCAGCCCGGTGGGCCGGGGGGAGACCCAGTACTTC. This translates into CASSPVGRGETQYF. Based on the CDR3 plus reference TRBV7-3 and TRBJ2-5, the full variable domain is GAGVSQTPSNKVTEKGKYVELRCDPISGHTALYWYRQSLGQGPEFLIYFQGTGAADDSGLPNDRFFAVRPEGSVSTLKIQRTERGDSAVYLCASSPVGRGETQYFGPGTRLLVL.